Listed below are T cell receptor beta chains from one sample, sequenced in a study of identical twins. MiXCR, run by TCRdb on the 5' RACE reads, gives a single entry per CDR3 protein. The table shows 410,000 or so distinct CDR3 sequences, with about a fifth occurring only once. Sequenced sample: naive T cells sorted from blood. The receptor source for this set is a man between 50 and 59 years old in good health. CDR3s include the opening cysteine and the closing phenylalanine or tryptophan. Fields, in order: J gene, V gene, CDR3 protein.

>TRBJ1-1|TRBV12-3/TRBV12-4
CASSQNRGTGEAFF
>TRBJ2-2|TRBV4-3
CASSQVLAGREDAGELFF
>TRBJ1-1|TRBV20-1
CSAIDRMNTEAFF
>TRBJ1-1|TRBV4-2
CASSQDLGNTEAFF
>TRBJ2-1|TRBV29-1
CSVEDGGLYNEQFF
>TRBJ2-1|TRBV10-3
CAIAGGGGSEQFF
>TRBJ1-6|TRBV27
CASSLWGRNNSPLHF
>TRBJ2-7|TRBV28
CASSTYEQYF
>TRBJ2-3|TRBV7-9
CASSFIGLAATDTQYF
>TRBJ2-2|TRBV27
CASSSTIWTGGGTGELFF
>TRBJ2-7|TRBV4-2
CASSQEQGFSYEQYF
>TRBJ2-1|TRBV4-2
CASSQGPGLVDNEQFF
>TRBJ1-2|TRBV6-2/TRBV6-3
CASSRPGPQKTYGYTF
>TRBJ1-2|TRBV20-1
CSARGMTGRIYGYTF
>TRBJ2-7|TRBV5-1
CASSSVSGTLSYEQYF
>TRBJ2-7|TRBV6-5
CASSYVQGATNEQYF
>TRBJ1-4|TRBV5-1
CATTTGVGSNEKLFF
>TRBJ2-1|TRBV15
CAAQGTSYNEQFF
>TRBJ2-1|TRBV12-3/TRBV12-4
CASSPTGTPRHEQFF
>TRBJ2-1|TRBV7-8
CASSPTRTSKNEQFF
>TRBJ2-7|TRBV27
CASSTTGRHYEQYF
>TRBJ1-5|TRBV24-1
CATSEQGLQPQHF
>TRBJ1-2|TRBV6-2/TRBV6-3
CASSYENSYGYTF
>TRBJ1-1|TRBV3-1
CASSLTSGMTEAFF
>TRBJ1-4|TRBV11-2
CASSTKTGIREKLFF
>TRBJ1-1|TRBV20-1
CSARDQGRGTEAFF
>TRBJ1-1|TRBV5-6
CASSLEGHTEAFF
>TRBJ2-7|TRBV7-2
CASSLELAGWYEQYF
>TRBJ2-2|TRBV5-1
CASSSRTADTGELFF
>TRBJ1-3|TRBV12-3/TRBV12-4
CASSIRENTIYF
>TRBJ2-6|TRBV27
CASSLLLAGGLGANVLTF
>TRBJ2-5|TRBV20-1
CSDRPTGGGETQYF
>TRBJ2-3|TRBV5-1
CASSLSGQGASDTQYF
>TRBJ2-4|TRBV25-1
CASSDLKGTGKNIQYF
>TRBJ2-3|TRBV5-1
CASSLRTSGDTQYF
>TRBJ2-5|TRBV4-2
CASSQATGQETQYF
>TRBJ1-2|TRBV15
CATSRAYRVGYTF
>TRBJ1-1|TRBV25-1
CASSQPRDRGPAFF
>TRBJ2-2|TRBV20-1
CSARVPDGAGELFF
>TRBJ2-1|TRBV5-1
CASSLAGGGTRNEQFF
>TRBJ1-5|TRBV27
CASSLSWTGAIYSNQPQHF
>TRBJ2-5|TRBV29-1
CSVGRLLSGPDTRETQYF
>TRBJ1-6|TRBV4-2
CASSQDEVTGGASPLHF
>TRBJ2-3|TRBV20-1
CSARDLRPWADTQYF
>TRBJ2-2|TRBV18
CASSEGDQYTGELFF
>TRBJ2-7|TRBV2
CATSRGNNGEQYF
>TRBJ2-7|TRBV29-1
CSVEQGSHEQYF
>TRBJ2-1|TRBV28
CASRVAASYNEQFF
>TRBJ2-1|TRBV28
CASSSGTGNYNEQFF
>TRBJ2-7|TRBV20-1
CSARGRVYEQYF
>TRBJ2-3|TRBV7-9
CASSLVAGHTDTQYF
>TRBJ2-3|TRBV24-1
CATSDLIGTVSTDTQYF
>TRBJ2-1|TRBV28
CASSHRTSGRFYEQFF
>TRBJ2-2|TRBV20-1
CSVLTSGAPGGELFF
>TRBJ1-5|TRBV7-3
CASSLRAGDTQPQHF
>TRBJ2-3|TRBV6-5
CASSWLAGGLTDTQYF
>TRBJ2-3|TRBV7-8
CASSRTRVPDTQYF